The 27 T cell receptor beta chains given below trace back to one sample, sequenced in a study of T cells after yellow fever vaccination. TCRdb reprocessed the 5' RACE reads via MiXCR and lists one record per CDR3 protein. The repertoire holds under 150,000 distinct CDR3 sequences, with 7.7% as singletons. Sequencing used CD4+ T cells sorted from PBMCs, obtained 5 days after the yellow fever booster vaccination. Every receptor here comes from a man aged 25-45 years who received the YFV17D yellow fever vaccine.

Many counts were recorded for this clonotype. V usage is TRBV6-1 and J usage is TRBJ2-3; tentatively, D is TRBD2 (5 bases). This CDR3 has 16 residues. CDR1 is MNHNS and CDR2 is SASEGT in the germline V gene. The ends were cut back, 2 bases at V and 0 bases at J, with 12 bases in the middle. The DNA for the CDR3 is TGTGCCAGCAGTGAACGCCCCGGGATCAGCACAGATACGCAGTATTTT. As protein: CASSERPGISTDTQYF.

Notes on this clonotype: A much larger clone differs by one base, so this may be a read error. The chain carries TRBV12-3 or TRBV12-4 and TRBJ2-3, with D possibly matching TRBD2 (6 bases). The CDR3 runs to 14 residues. The CDR3 sequence: CVSSFLGSTNTQYF. The CDR3 DNA sequence: TGTGTCAGCAGTTTTCTCGGGAGTACGAATACGCAGTATTTT.

This clonotype was counted at least ten times. The rearrangement uses TRBV7-2 and TRBJ2-5; 12 positions agree with TRBD2. Germline CDR1 SGHTA, CDR2 FQGNSA. Trimming took 3 bases from V and 2 from J; bases not matched to a gene: 4. CDR3 length: 16 residues. The CDR3 loop is CASSLTSGGPQETQYF. As DNA, the CDR3 is TGTGCCAGCAGCTTGACTAGCGGGGGACCTCAAGAGACCCAGTACTTC.

This clonotype was seen repeatedly, ten times or more. The chain uses TRBV7-9 and TRBJ1-4; D is unresolved. V lost 4 bases and J 10 bases, leaving 16 bases between the germline ends. The V gene's germline CDR1 is SEHNR and CDR2 FQNEAQ (reference sequence). CDR3 length equals 14 residues. In DNA form, the CDR3 reads TGTGCCAGCAGCTCATACGGTCTTACGGGAAAACTGTTTTTT. This gives the protein CASSSYGLTGKLFF.

This clonotype was counted ten times or more. The chain links TRBV7-2 to TRBJ1-1; TRBD1 matches at 7 bases. The CDR3 sequence is 16 residues long. Per germline, CDR1 SGHTA and CDR2 FQGNSA. The ends lost 2 bases at V and 9 bases at J; junction bases unmatched: 15. CDR3 sequence: CASSLSPGQAPIKAFF. The CDR3 DNA sequence: TGTGCCAGCAGCTTAAGTCCAGGACAGGCGCCTATCAAAGCTTTCTTT.

Only a few counts were recorded for this clonotype. This sequence joins TRBV30 and TRBJ1-1, with 8 positions matching TRBD1. The CDR3 contains 15 residues. The V gene end was trimmed by 2 bases and the J gene end by 4 bases; junction bases not matched to a gene: 9. Germline CDR1 is GTSNPN and CDR2 is SVGIG (reference sequence). The CDR3 region has the DNA TGTGCCTGGAGTCCTCAGGGGGCGCCGGTCACTGAAGCTTTCTTT. Translating gives CAWSPQGAPVTEAFF. The full variable domain, completed using reference TRBV30 and TRBJ1-1, is SQTIHQWPATLVQPVGSPLSLECTVEGTSNPNLYWYRQAAGRGLQLLFYSVGIGQISSEVPQNLSASRPQDRQFILSSKKLLLSDSGFYLCAWSPQGAPVTEAFFGQGTRLTVV.

This clonotype showed up just a few times. V gene TRBV7-2 combines with J gene TRBJ2-5; 14 nucleotides align to TRBD2. This CDR3 region has 15 residues. Germline trimming cut 5 bases from V and 5 bases from J; bases unmatched to any gene: 4. The germline V gene has CDR1 SGHTA and CDR2 FQGNSA. The CDR3 protein is CASSVTSGRAETQYF. The CDR3 nucleotides read TGTGCCAGCAGCGTGACTAGCGGGAGGGCGGAGACCCAGTACTTC.

This clonotype was counted many times. The genes are TRBV5-1 and TRBJ2-5; TRBD1 aligns across 11 bases. The V segment lost 4 bases and the J segment 4 bases; nucleotides outside the gene matches: 0. The CDR3 runs to 13 residues. Germline loops: CDR1 SGHRS, CDR2 YFSETQ. As DNA, the CDR3 is TGCGCCAGCAGCGGGACAGGGGGAGAGACCCAGTACTTC. Protein product: CASSGTGGETQYF.

This clonotype occurred many times. V and J are TRBV28 and TRBJ2-2; 8 bases map to TRBD1. Germline V CDR1 and CDR2: MDHEN, SYDVKM. V was clipped by 6 bases and J by 2 bases; unmatched bases: 11. CDR3 length: 17 residues. CDR3 DNA: TGTGCCAGCAGCCTTTCCCGGACAGGGTTAAACACCGGGGAGCTGTTTTTT. As protein: CASSLSRTGLNTGELFF.

The genes are TRBV9 and TRBJ1-1, with a weak D call TRBD1 (5 bases). The V and J ends lost 4 bases and 5 bases respectively, with 15 bases between them. CDR1 is SGDLS, CDR2 YYNGEE, per germline. The CDR3 length is 14 residues. In nucleotides, the CDR3 is TGTGCCAGCAGCCCCATGGACGGGGGAACTGAAGCTTTCTTT. It encodes CASSPMDGGTEAFF.

With respect to this clonotype: Just one base apart from a much larger clone, this may be a read error. V is TRBV20-1 and J is TRBJ2-1; 10 bases are a match to TRBD2. Germline lookup yields CDR1 DFQATT and CDR2 SNEGSKA (reference sequence). This CDR3 is 16 amino acids long. The CDR3 region is CCARDASGSGYNEQFF. CDR3 sequence (DNA): TGCTGTGCTAGAGACGCTAGCGGGAGCGGGTACAATGAGCAGTTCTTC.

This clonotype has at least ten counts. The rearrangement joins TRBV11-3 to TRBJ2-7; D remains ambiguous. The CDR3 consists of 15 residues. Germline CDR1 and CDR2: SGHNT and YENEEA. Trimming pared 2 bases from V and 7 bases from J, leaving 18 bases between. CDR3 nucleotides: TGTGCCAGCAGCTTATTTGGTGGTCCCACGATGGAGCAGTACTTC. Its protein product is CASSLFGGPTMEQYF. Together with reference TRBV11-3 and TRBJ2-7, the CDR3 gives the full variable domain: EAGVVQSPRYKIIEKKQPVAFWCNPISGHNTLYWYLQNLGQGPELLIRYENEEAVDDSQLPKDRFSAERLKGVDSTLKIQPAELGDSAVYLCASSLFGGPTMEQYFGPGTRLTVT.

In this sample, this clonotype turned up many times. The rearrangement uses TRBV6-2 or TRBV6-3 and TRBJ2-1; D is uncertain. The germline V gene encodes CDR1 MNHEY and CDR2 SVGEGT. V lost 3 bases to trimming and J lost 7 bases, with 7 bases between them. This CDR3 is 12 amino acids long. The CDR3: CASSYSGNEQFF. The CDR3 region has the DNA TGTGCCAGCAGTTATAGTGGTAATGAGCAGTTCTTC.

This clonotype was detected many times. The chain joins TRBV20-1 to TRBJ1-2, with D hard to call. Between the trimmed V and J ends, which lost 8 bases and 2 bases, there was a span of 9 bases. The germline V gene has CDR1 DFQATT and CDR2 SNEGSKA (reference sequence). The length of the CDR3 is 11 residues. The DNA for the CDR3 is TGCAGTTCTCCGGGGAACTATGGCTACACCTTC. It encodes CSSPGNYGYTF.

This clonotype has ten or more counts. This chain links TRBV5-1 with TRBJ2-5; 11 bases are shared with TRBD2. The CDR3 totals 13 residues. Germline loops: CDR1 SGHRS, CDR2 YFSETQ. Trimming took 5 bases from V and 3 from J; bases not matched to a gene: 0. Here the CDR3 DNA reads TGCGCCAGCAGACTAGCGGGAGAAGAGACCCAGTACTTC. Encoded protein: CASRLAGEETQYF.

This clonotype showed up many times. The chain links TRBV15 to TRBJ2-1; the match to TRBD2 covers 9 bases. The J segment lost 0 bases and the V segment lost 4 bases, leaving 10 bases of the junction unmatched. This CDR3 is 18 amino acids long. The germline V gene has CDR1 LNHNV and CDR2 YYDKDF (reference sequence). The CDR3 DNA follows: TGTGCCACCAGCACTCCCCCTGGTAGCGGGAGCTCCTACAATGAGCAGTTCTTC. Translation gives CATSTPPGSGSSYNEQFF. Filled out from reference TRBV15 and TRBJ2-1, the complete variable domain reads DAMVIQNPRYQVTQFGKPVTLSCSQTLNHNVMYWYQQKSSQAPKLLFHYYDKDFNNEADTPDNFQSRRPNTSFCFLDIRSPGLGDTAMYLCATSTPPGSGSSYNEQFFGPGTRLTVL.

This clonotype was observed many times. The chain joins TRBV6-5 to TRBJ2-3; perhaps TRBD1 as D (6 bases). Per the germline V gene, CDR1 is MNHEY and CDR2 is SVGAGI. Trimming pared 3 bases from V and 10 bases from J, leaving 8 bases between. The CDR3 loop spans 11 amino acids. The CDR3 DNA sequence: TGTGCCAGCAGTTATAAGGGGGCGCAGTATTTT. Amino acids: CASSYKGAQYF.

This clonotype came up many times. V is TRBV7-8 and J is TRBJ2-5; D is perhaps TRBD1 or TRBD2 (6 bases each). The CDR3 totals 14 residues. V shed 3 bases and J shed 5 bases, with 13 bases lying between them. Per the germline V gene, CDR1 is SGHVS and CDR2 is FQNEAQ. DNA of the CDR3: TGTGCCAGCAGCTTCGAGCGGAGGGGGGAGACCCAGTACTTC. Translation: CASSFERRGETQYF.

Worth noting for this clonotype: A much bigger clone sits one base away, suggesting this may be a read error. Written as DNA, the CDR3 is TGTGCCAGCAGTAGGGTTTCCAGCAATGAGCAGTTCTTC. Translating gives CASSRVSSNEQFF. The V and J genes are TRBV6-2 or TRBV6-3 and TRBJ2-1; D is uncertain. The CDR3 loop spans 13 amino acids. CDR1 MNHEY and CDR2 SVGEGT come from the germline V gene. Trimming shortened V by 5 bases and J by 6 bases, and 11 bases separated the two germline ends.

This clonotype has ten or more counts. This sequence joins TRBV5-4 and TRBJ1-2; possible D gene TRBD1, 5 bases. Germline V lookup: CDR1 SGHNT, CDR2 YYREEE (reference sequence). V was cut by 4 bases and J by 0 bases, with 10 bases left in between. The CDR3 runs 14 residues. The CDR3 DNA reads TGTGCCAGCAGCCGAGACAGAGCTAACTATGGCTACACCTTC. Translated: CASSRDRANYGYTF. Based on the CDR3 plus reference TRBV5-4 and TRBJ1-2, the full variable domain is ETGVTQSPTHLIKTRGQQVTLRCSSQSGHNTVSWYQQALGQGPQFIFQYYREEENGRGNFPPRFSGLQFPNYSSELNVNALELDDSALYLCASSRDRANYGYTFGSGTRLTVV.

This clonotype showed up many times. V and J are TRBV4-3 and TRBJ2-5; tentative D call: TRBD1 (5 bases). Trimming removed 0 bases at V and 7 bases at J, with 12 bases between. This CDR3 spans 14 amino acids. Germline V lookup: CDR1 LGHNA, CDR2 YSLEER. The CDR3 DNA sequence: TGCGCCAGCAGCCAAGAAGGGCAGGGTGGGACCCAGTACTTC. Its translation is CASSQEGQGGTQYF.

This clonotype was detected many times. This chain connects TRBV25-1 to TRBJ2-3, with TRBD2 matching over 7 bases. Unmatched junction bases numbered 2, after V lost 1 base and J lost 1 base. CDR1 MGHDK and CDR2 SYGVNS come from the germline V gene. This CDR3 is built from 15 residues. Here the CDR3 reads CASSEWGGRTDTQYF. Written as DNA, the CDR3 is TGTGCCAGCAGTGAATGGGGAGGGCGCACAGATACGCAGTATTTT.

This clonotype has a count of ten or more. The rearrangement uses TRBV5-1 and TRBJ1-2, with 11 bases matching TRBD1. J lost 3 bases, V lost 4 bases, and 2 bases had no gene match. CDR1 and CDR2 from the germline V gene are SGHRS and YFSETQ. This CDR3 region has 14 residues. The DNA of the CDR3 is TGCGCCAGCAGCCAGGGACAGGGGGACTATGGCTACACCTTC. This translates into CASSQGQGDYGYTF.

V gene TRBV20-1 combines with J gene TRBJ2-4; D is undetermined. Germline CDR1 DFQATT, CDR2 SNEGSKA (reference sequence). The CDR3 is 14 amino acids. Trimming removed 6 bases at V and 0 bases at J, with 12 bases between. The CDR3, as DNA: TGCAGTGCGTTTGATGGCCTAGCCAAAAACATTCAGTACTTC. It is translated as CSAFDGLAKNIQYF.

This clonotype was observed at least ten times. The chain combines TRBV20-1 with TRBJ1-5, with D unclear. CDR1 is DFQATT, CDR2 SNEGSKA, per germline (reference sequence). This CDR3 spans 15 amino acids. Trimming took off 4 bases at V and 0 bases at J, with 13 bases between the two ends. The CDR3 DNA follows: TGCAGTGCTACGGAGGCAGATACTAGCAATCAGCCCCAGCATTTT. Amino acids: CSATEADTSNQPQHF.

This clonotype was seen ten or more times. The CDR3 DNA reads TGTGCCAGCAGTTTAGGTTTGAGAGGGGGCGTAGGGGAGACCCAGTACTTC. Protein sequence: CASSLGLRGGVGETQYF. The chain couples TRBV12-3 or TRBV12-4 to TRBJ2-5; 7 bases are a match to TRBD1. The CDR3 loop spans 17 amino acids. V was clipped by 1 base and J by 5 bases; unmatched bases: 13.

This clonotype appeared many times. This chain uses TRBV28 with TRBJ2-7, with TRBD2 identical over 10 bases. Germline-derived CDR1 and CDR2 are MDHEN and SYDVKM. V lost 7 bases and J lost 0; bases outside the gene matches: 3. CDR3 size: 14 residues. The CDR3 loop is CASILAGSSYEQYF. In DNA, the CDR3 is TGTGCCAGCATACTAGCGGGGTCCTCCTACGAGCAGTACTTC.